This T cell receptor beta chain comes out of a study of blood T cell repertoires in COVID-19. On the study more broadly: T cells, B-cell-depleted T cells, or PBMCs provided the cDNA or gDNA that served as material.

In the original workflow: Estimation of nucleated cell counts relied on the amplification of reference gene primers. Libraries were prepared by immunoSEQ multiplex PCR; TCRdb keeps only in-frame clonotypes and omits some of them. V, J and clone size were drawn from that table, and D and trimming were deduced from the DNA. The sample consists of about 150,000 clones, 85% to 90% of them appearing once. Germline V gene data show CDR1 as SGHRS and CDR2 as YFSETQ. There are 16 residues in the CDR3. The V and J ends lost 5 bases and 4 bases, in that order; junction bases with no gene match: 9. This clonotype was sampled from a woman in her thirties or forties with acute or convalescent COVID-19. The V call is TRBV5-1, the J call TRBJ1-3; 10 bases match TRBD1. Sequencing was performed on peripheral blood. CDR3 coding DNA: TGCGCCAGCAGTTCCGGGACAGGGGCGGTCGGAAACACCATATATTTT. Translation: CASSSGTGAVGNTIYF.